The 32 T cell receptor beta chains given below trace back to one sample, sequenced in a study of shared clonotypes between healthy human individuals. Positive CCR7 selection of CD45RO-negative cells yielded the naive CD8 cells, and terminally differentiated effector memory CD45RA+ cells were excluded. Clones were sequenced by immunoSEQ multiplex PCR, and TCRdb holds only the in-frame ones, with some missing. The sample shows 2 million to 2.5 million clones, about 93% of them seen only once. Sequencing was done on a sample of naive CD8+ T cells from PBMCs. These receptors were obtained from a young man in good health. Some clones in this sample may be carry-over from other donors' samples.

The V gene is TRBV25-1, the J gene TRBJ2-2; the D is unclear. The CDR3 loop spans 15 amino acids. The germline gives CDR1 MGHDK, CDR2 SYGVNS. The V gene lost 1 base and the J gene lost 6 bases, with 12 bases spanning the gap. The CDR3 nucleotides are TGTGCCAGCAGTGAATCCTGGGTCCCCGCCGGGGAGCTGTTTTTT. This gives the protein CASSESWVPAGELFF.

The gene calls are TRBV28 and TRBJ2-2; 7 positions agree with TRBD1. J gave up 4 bases and V 3 bases, and 5 bases lay outside the gene matches. The CDR3 is made up of 15 amino acids. Germline assignment: CDR1 MDHEN and CDR2 SYDVKM. In DNA form, the CDR3 reads TGTGCCAGCAGTTTCCCGGGACAGTTCACCGGGGAGCTGTTTTTT. It codes for CASSFPGQFTGELFF.

The V gene is TRBV2, the J gene TRBJ2-1; 11 positions match TRBD2. The CDR3 is 15 amino acids. The ends lost 6 bases at V and 4 bases at J; junction bases unmatched: 5. The germline gives CDR1 SNHLY, CDR2 FYNNEI. The CDR3 DNA reads as TGTGCCAGCAGCGTAGCGGGAGGGGAGTACAATGAGCAGTTCTTC. As protein: CASSVAGGEYNEQFF.

The chain combines TRBV11-2 with TRBJ2-7; the match to TRBD2 covers 8 bases. The CDR3 consists of 16 residues. Germline CDR1 SGHAT, CDR2 FQNNGV. V lost 5 bases, J lost 4 bases, and 13 bases stayed unmatched. CDR3 coding DNA: TGTGCCAGCAGCCCCGGCGGGAGGCGAGGGCCATACGAGCAGTACTTC. Its translation: CASSPGGRRGPYEQYF.

This chain uses TRBV7-9 with TRBJ2-4; TRBD2 aligns across 9 bases. CDR1 and CDR2 from the germline V gene are SEHNR and FQNEAQ (reference sequence). This CDR3 spans 17 amino acids. With 5 bases clipped from V and 0 bases from J, the junction kept 8 bases outside the gene matches. The CDR3 loop reads CASSPGLGLAAKNIQYF. The CDR3 DNA reads as TGTGCCAGCAGCCCCGGATTGGGACTAGCAGCCAAAAACATTCAGTACTTC.

The rearrangement joins TRBV9 to TRBJ1-1; D ambiguous. Per the germline V gene, CDR1 is SGDLS and CDR2 is YYNGEE. V was cut by 0 bases and J by 1 base, with 10 bases left in between. The CDR3 is 15 residues long. The CDR3 sequence is CASSVESDGNTEAFF. The CDR3 DNA sequence: TGTGCCAGCAGCGTAGAATCAGACGGGAACACTGAAGCTTTCTTT.

J is TRBJ2-1 and V is TRBV29-1; 7 bases align to TRBD1. Trimming removed 7 bases from V and 10 bases from J; junction bases left unmatched: 13. This CDR3 contains 13 residues. The germline V gene has CDR1 SQVTM and CDR2 ANQGSEA. The CDR3 sequence: CSGRDRNLGEQFF. Here the CDR3 DNA reads TGCAGCGGCCGGGACAGAAATTTAGGGGAGCAGTTCTTC.

The chain is built from TRBV6-5 and TRBJ2-5; D is perhaps TRBD2 (5 bases). The CDR3 loop spans 16 amino acids. V lost 0 bases and J 1 base, leaving 12 bases between the germline ends. Germline V gives CDR1 MNHEY, CDR2 SVGAGI. CDR3 amino acids: CASSYSRADLQETQYF. The CDR3 DNA is TGTGCCAGCAGTTACTCGAGAGCGGACCTCCAAGAGACCCAGTACTTC.

This sequence joins TRBV12-5 and TRBJ2-1; D is ambiguous. The CDR3 is made up of 12 amino acids. The germline V gene encodes CDR1 LGHNT and CDR2 FRNRAP. Between the trimmed V and J ends, which lost 1 base and 5 bases, there was a span of 3 bases. The CDR3 DNA is TGTGCTAGTGGTTTGGGGGACAATGAGCAGTTCTTC. It translates to CASGLGDNEQFF.

V usage is TRBV7-9 and J usage is TRBJ2-3; 7 bases align to TRBD1. V trimming: 1 base; J trimming: 5 bases; junction bases outside the gene matches: 0. Per the germline V gene, CDR1 is SEHNR and CDR2 is FQNEAQ (reference sequence). This CDR3 is built from 13 residues. CDR3 sequence reads: CASSLDRGDTQYF. The DNA for the CDR3 is TGTGCCAGCAGCTTAGACAGGGGAGATACGCAGTATTTT. The full variable domain, in which reference TRBV7-9 and TRBJ2-3 provide the parts outside the CDR3, is DTGVSQNPRHKITKRGQNVTFRCDPISEHNRLYWYRQTLGQGPEFLTYFQNEAQLEKSRLLSDRFSAERPKGSFSTLEIQRTEQGDSAMYLCASSLDRGDTQYFGPGTRLTVL.

The rearrangement links TRBV7-2 to TRBJ2-1, with 9 bases matching TRBD2. J lost 10 bases, V lost 3 bases, and 10 bases had no gene match. The CDR3 is 15 residues long. Germline V lookup: CDR1 SGHTA, CDR2 FQGNSA. CDR3 region: CASSLSSGTNVEQFF. Written as DNA, the CDR3 is TGTGCCAGCAGCTTGTCTAGCGGGACCAATGTGGAGCAGTTCTTC. The full variable domain, its missing parts supplied by reference TRBV7-2 and TRBJ2-1, is GAGVSQSPSNKVTEKGKDVELRCDPISGHTALYWYRQSLGQGLEFLIYFQGNSAPDKSGLPSDRFSAERTGGSVSTLTIQRTQQEDSAVYLCASSLSSGTNVEQFFGPGTRLTVL.

Comments on this clone: This CDR3 is also generated by other DNA sequences in the sample. This chain's CDR3 is CASSEGQGYGYTF. In DNA form, the CDR3 reads TGTGCCAGCAGTGAAGGACAGGGCTATGGCTACACCTTC. The V call is TRBV2, the J call TRBJ1-2; 7 bases agree with TRBD1. This CDR3 is built from 13 residues. CDR1 SNHLY and CDR2 FYNNEI come from the germline V gene. J lost 4 bases, V lost 1 base, and 0 bases had no gene match.

The V call is TRBV4-1, the J call TRBJ2-7; D gene ambiguous. The CDR3 loop spans 14 amino acids. V gave up 1 base and J gave up 3 bases, with 10 bases separating them. Germline-derived CDR1 and CDR2 are MGHRA and YSYEKL. For the CDR3, the DNA is TGCGCCAGCAGCCAAGTAGGCCCTAGCTACGAGCAGTACTTC. It encodes CASSQVGPSYEQYF.

This clone was seen once. V gene TRBV4-1 combines with J gene TRBJ1-5; D unresolved. CDR3 length equals 16 residues. Germline values: CDR1 MGHRA, CDR2 YSYEKL. Trimming stripped 0 bases from V and 4 bases from J, with 13 bases between. DNA of the CDR3: TGCGCCAGCAGCCAAGATCTCGGGCGGACTAATCAGCCCCAGCATTTT. It codes for CASSQDLGRTNQPQHF.

V gene TRBV6-1 combines with J gene TRBJ1-5, with D uncertain. V was trimmed by 1 base and J by 2 bases, leaving 15 bases between them. The length of the CDR3 is 17 residues. Germline V gene lookup returns CDR1 MNHNS and CDR2 SASEGT. The DNA of the CDR3 is TGTGCCAGCAGTGAAGATGAGGCAGGTTCACGCAATCAGCCCCAGCATTTT. It is translated as CASSEDEAGSRNQPQHF.

The chain links TRBV9 to TRBJ2-4; D is undetermined. The CDR3 sequence is 12 residues long. Trimming removed 3 bases at V and 7 bases at J, with 8 bases between. Germline-derived CDR1 and CDR2 are SGDLS and YYNGEE. CDR3 sequence reads: CASSAYPNIQYF. For the CDR3, the DNA is TGTGCCAGCAGCGCCTATCCGAACATTCAGTACTTC.

The chain recombines TRBV27 with TRBJ2-7, with 10 bases lining up with TRBD1. The J segment lost 3 bases and the V segment lost 7 bases, leaving 12 bases of the junction unmatched. The CDR3 runs to 16 residues. Germline lookup yields CDR1 MNHEY and CDR2 SMNVEV (reference sequence). The CDR3 nucleotides read TGTGCCAGCACCCGAGTAGAGACAGGGGGCATCTACGAGCAGTACTTC. Amino acid sequence: CASTRVETGGIYEQYF.

The V gene is TRBV14, the J gene TRBJ1-3, with D unclear. The CDR3 consists of 13 residues. Germline-derived CDR1 and CDR2 are SGHDN and FVKESK. Trimming left V 4 bases short and J 5 bases short, with 9 bases between. CDR3 loop: CASSPILRNTIYF. CDR3 nucleotide sequence: TGTGCCAGCAGCCCGATCCTCAGAAACACCATATATTTT.

The chain recombines TRBV6-6 with TRBJ2-3; D is undetermined. CDR3 length: 14 amino acids. The V end lost 6 bases, the J end lost 2 bases, and 12 bases lay between the germline ends. Germline values: CDR1 MNHNY, CDR2 SVGAGI (reference sequence). The CDR3 spells CASSLGSVTDTQYF. The CDR3, as DNA: TGTGCCAGCAGCCTAGGCAGTGTCACAGATACGCAGTATTTT.

The V and J genes are TRBV29-1 and TRBJ2-3; tentatively, D is TRBD1 (5 bases). CDR1 and CDR2 (germline): SQVTM, ANQGSEA. The CDR3 runs 18 residues. V gave up 0 bases and J gave up 0 bases, with 19 bases separating them. The CDR3 DNA is TGCAGCGTTGAAGATCCATCCCGACAGCTCCTAAGCACAGATACGCAGTATTTT. It is translated as CSVEDPSRQLLSTDTQYF.

The V call is TRBV27, the J call TRBJ2-3; 7 nucleotides align to TRBD2. CDR1 MNHEY and CDR2 SMNVEV come from the germline V gene (reference sequence). After removal of 8 bases from V and 5 bases from J, the junction contained 13 bases not matched to a gene. The CDR3 has 15 residues. The CDR3 DNA reads TGTGCCAGCGCAATCGGGGCGGGAGCTGGAGATACGCAGTATTTT. This encodes CASAIGAGAGDTQYF.

The J gene is TRBJ2-2, the V gene TRBV9; tentative D call: TRBD2 (6 bases). The CDR3 runs 18 residues. V lost 0 bases and J 0 bases, leaving 15 bases between the germline ends. Germline V gene data show CDR1 as SGDLS and CDR2 as YYNGEE. DNA of the CDR3: TGTGCCAGCAGCGTAGCTACGGGACTCGTCGCGAACACCGGGGAGCTGTTTTTT. It specifies CASSVATGLVANTGELFF.

V gene TRBV7-3 combines with J gene TRBJ2-1, with a weak D call TRBD2 (5 bases). Germline V gene sequence: CDR1 SGHTA, CDR2 FQGTGA. Trimming took off 5 bases at V and 6 bases at J, with 17 bases between the two ends. The CDR3 runs 15 residues. In nucleotides, the CDR3 is TGTGCCAGCAGCCCCTCCCGGGGAATCAGCAATGAGCAGTTCTTC. Translating it yields CASSPSRGISNEQFF.

This chain joins TRBV9 and TRBJ2-3, with TRBD1 identical over 8 bases. V lost 5 bases to trimming and J lost 3 bases; unmatched junction nucleotides: 5. Germline V gene data show CDR1 as SGDLS and CDR2 as YYNGEE. The CDR3 has 14 amino acids. CDR3 protein: CASSTGGYTDTQYF. Here the CDR3 DNA reads TGTGCCAGCAGTACAGGGGGGTATACAGATACGCAGTATTTT.

The genes are TRBV13 and TRBJ2-2; D call uncertain. The CDR3 consists of 13 residues. CDR1 PRHDT and CDR2 FYEKMQ come from the germline V gene (reference sequence). V was shortened by 5 bases and J by 7 bases, with 11 bases between the two germline ends. CDR3 sequence: CASSANEGGELFF. The CDR3 coding sequence is TGTGCCAGCAGCGCTAATGAAGGCGGGGAGCTGTTTTTT.

The chain recombines TRBV4-1 with TRBJ2-7; a weak D match, TRBD1 (6 bases). Trimming pared 5 bases from V and 3 bases from J, leaving 17 bases between. Per the germline V gene, CDR1 is MGHRA and CDR2 is YSYEKL. The CDR3 is made up of 15 amino acids. The CDR3 bases are TGCGCCAGCAGCTTGGAAAGGGGGTCCGTCTACGAGCAGTACTTC. This sequence encodes CASSLERGSVYEQYF.

This sequence joins TRBV7-8 and TRBJ2-4, with TRBD2 as a possible D gene (7 bases). Trimming shortened V by 3 bases and J by 2 bases, and 8 bases separated the two germline ends. CDR3 length: 14 residues. The germline V gene encodes CDR1 SGHVS and CDR2 FQNEAQ. The CDR3 bases are TGTGCCAGCAGCTTGGGGGGGCCCAAAAACATTCAGTACTTC. Translation gives CASSLGGPKNIQYF.

The V call is TRBV7-7, the J call TRBJ2-7; 9 bases match TRBD1. With 6 bases clipped from V and 1 base from J, the junction kept 7 bases outside the gene matches. The CDR3 is 15 amino acids. Per germline, CDR1 SSHAT and CDR2 FNYEAQ (reference sequence). This CDR3 is CASSRGTGLSYEQYF. The CDR3, as DNA: TGTGCCAGCAGTAGAGGGACAGGGTTATCCTACGAGCAGTACTTC.

Turning to this clone: Within the sample, other DNA sequences also encode this same CDR3. The V gene is TRBV7-9, the J gene TRBJ2-5; TRBD1 is a possible D gene (6 bases). This CDR3 has 14 residues. Germline loops: CDR1 SEHNR, CDR2 FQNEAQ (reference sequence). Trimming shortened V by 1 base and J by 4 bases, and 10 bases separated the two germline ends. CDR3 sequence: CASSLVGRGETQYF. CDR3 coding DNA: TGTGCCAGCAGCTTAGTTGGCAGGGGAGAGACCCAGTACTTC.

The chain combines TRBV10-1 with TRBJ2-1, with D tentatively TRBD1 or TRBD2 (5 bases each). The V gene lost 8 bases and the J gene lost 8 bases, with 13 bases spanning the gap. This CDR3 contains 12 residues. Germline V gene lookup returns CDR1 WNHNN and CDR2 SYGVQD (reference sequence). The CDR3 reads CASGGRIDEQFF. The CDR3 region has the DNA TGCGCCAGCGGGGGACGAATTGATGAGCAGTTCTTC.

This clone came up a few times. The J gene is TRBJ1-4, the V gene TRBV28, with D possibly TRBD1 on 5 matching bases. The CDR3 runs to 13 residues. The germline V and J ends were trimmed by 10 bases and 8 bases, with 17 bases remaining between them. Germline V gene sequence: CDR1 MDHEN, CDR2 SYDVKM. The CDR3 here is CATRWGRGEKLFF. The CDR3 region has the DNA TGTGCCACCCGTTGGGGACGAGGGGAAAAACTGTTTTTT.

This chain links TRBV6-5 with TRBJ2-7; a weak D match, TRBD1 (6 bases). V was cut by 2 bases and J by 4 bases, with 15 bases left in between. Germline V gene lookup returns CDR1 MNHEY and CDR2 SVGAGI. This CDR3 has 15 amino acids. The DNA of the CDR3 is TGTGCCAGCAGTTACCCTGAGGGGGAAAATTACGAGCAGTACTTC. The encoded protein is CASSYPEGENYEQYF.